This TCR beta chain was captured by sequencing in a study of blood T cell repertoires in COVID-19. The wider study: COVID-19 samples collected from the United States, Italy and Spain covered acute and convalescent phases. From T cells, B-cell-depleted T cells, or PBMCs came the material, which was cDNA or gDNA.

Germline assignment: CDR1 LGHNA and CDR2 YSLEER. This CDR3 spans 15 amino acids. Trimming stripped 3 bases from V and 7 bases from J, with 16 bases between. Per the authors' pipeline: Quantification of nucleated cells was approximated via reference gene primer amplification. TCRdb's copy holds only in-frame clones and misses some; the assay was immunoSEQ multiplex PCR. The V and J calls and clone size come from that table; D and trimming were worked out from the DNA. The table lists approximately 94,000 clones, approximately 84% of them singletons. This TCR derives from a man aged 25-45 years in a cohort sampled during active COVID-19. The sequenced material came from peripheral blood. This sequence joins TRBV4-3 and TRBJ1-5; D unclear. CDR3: CASSQGSRDDQPQHF. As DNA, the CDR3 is TGCGCCAGCAGCCAGGGGAGCCGGGATGACCAGCCCCAGCATTTT.